One sample yielded the 8 T cell receptor beta chains listed below, sequenced in a study of blood T cell repertoires in COVID-19. Libraries were prepared by immunoSEQ multiplex PCR; TCRdb keeps only in-frame clonotypes and omits some of them. The sample has about 190,000 clones, 70% to 90% seen once. Sequencing used peripheral blood. All receptors derive from a woman aged 40 to 49 who had recovered from COVID-19.

J is TRBJ1-5 and V is TRBV10-3, with 9 bases matching TRBD1. The CDR3 extends over 17 amino acids. V lost 2 bases to trimming and J lost 4 bases; unmatched junction nucleotides: 9. Germline V gene sequence: CDR1 ENHRY, CDR2 SYGVKD. The DNA of the CDR3 is TGTGCCATCAGTGAGACCTACGCCGGGACAGGGAATCAGCCCCAGCATTTT. Its protein is CAISETYAGTGNQPQHF.

This clone has a single count. The chain links TRBV5-6 to TRBJ2-7, with D perhaps matching TRBD2 (6 bases). From germline, CDR1 is SGHDT and CDR2 YYEEEE. Deletions cut 3 bases from V and 4 bases from J, with 14 bases between. This CDR3 has 14 residues. CDR3 amino acids: CASSYGLPRYEQYF. CDR3 in DNA: TGTGCCAGCAGCTACGGACTACCCAGATACGAGCAGTACTTC.

This rearrangement joins TRBV6-5 to TRBJ1-1, with 10 bases identical to TRBD1. The trim removed 7 bases at V and 0 bases at J, leaving 5 bases unmatched. The CDR3 loop spans 15 amino acids. Germline values: CDR1 MNHEY, CDR2 SVGAGI. CDR3 nucleotide sequence: TGTGCCAGCATCGGACAGGGGGGGGTGAACACTGAAGCTTTCTTT. Its protein product is CASIGQGGVNTEAFF.

The chain has TRBV4-3 and TRBJ2-1; D is perhaps TRBD2 (6 bases). Germline V gene data show CDR1 as LGHNA and CDR2 as YSLEER. This CDR3 is built from 15 residues. V was shortened by 4 bases and J by 1 base, with 11 bases between the two germline ends. CDR3 sequence reads: CASSLADGSYNEQFF. CDR3 bases: TGCGCCAGCAGCCTAGCGGACGGGTCCTACAATGAGCAGTTCTTC.

This clone has a single count. The chain employs TRBV28 and TRBJ2-7, with D possibly TRBD2 on 5 matching bases. Trimming pared 5 bases from V and 2 bases from J, leaving 13 bases between. This CDR3 is built from 14 residues. CDR1 and CDR2 (germline): MDHEN, SYDVKM. The CDR3 DNA sequence: TGTGCCAGCAGTACAGCACGGGGAGCCTACGAGCAGTACTTC. Its protein product is CASSTARGAYEQYF.

The rearrangement uses TRBV29-1 and TRBJ2-6; D remains ambiguous. With 0 bases removed from V and 0 bases from J, the gap between germline ends came to 12 bases. This CDR3 has 17 amino acids. Germline values: CDR1 SQVTM, CDR2 ANQGSEA. The CDR3 here is CSVEDQSRGSGANVLTF. DNA of the CDR3: TGCAGCGTTGAAGACCAGAGCAGAGGCTCTGGGGCCAACGTCCTGACTTTC.

J is TRBJ2-3 and V is TRBV18, with 13 nucleotides matching TRBD2. Germline assignment: CDR1 KGHSH and CDR2 LQKENI. This CDR3 is 18 amino acids long. V gave up 2 bases and J gave up 1 base; unmatched junction bases: 6. The CDR3 bases are TGTGCCAGCTCACCAGGACTAGCGGGAGTCGAGGGCACAGATACGCAGTATTTT. The encoded protein is CASSPGLAGVEGTDTQYF.

The rearrangement uses TRBV30 and TRBJ2-1; D unclear. There are 14 residues in the CDR3. The V end lost 2 bases, the J end lost 0 bases, and 8 bases lay between the germline ends. The germline CDR1 and CDR2 sequences are GTSNPN and SVGIG (reference sequence). The CDR3 coding sequence is TGTGCCTGGAGTAACGCTAGCTCCTACAATGAGCAGTTCTTC. Its protein product is CAWSNASSYNEQFF.